The T cell receptor (beta chain) described here comes from a study of T cells in Graves' hyperthyroidism and ophthalmopathy. The study's findings and limits: Model output signaled ophthalmopathy a median approximately 6 months ahead of onset. Stable hyperthyroidism and ophthalmopathy were separated using 13 V-J signatures.

As for this clonotype: Its antigen is still unknown. Given a much more abundant clone one base away, this may be a read error.

TCR beta CDR3 regions were amplified from RNA transcripts. TCR CDR3 underwent first-round RT-PCR with the HTBI primer set. TCRdb processed the multiplex PCR reads anew with MiXCR; each CDR3 protein has one entry. The table has approximately 610,000 distinct CDR3 sequences, 16% seen once. The TCR comes from a woman between 18 and 29 years old with Graves' hyperthyroidism. What was sequenced was blood.

CDR3 protein: CSARRFTRGTQYF. For the CDR3, the DNA is TGCAGTGCCCGAAGGTTCACGAGGGGTACGCAGTATTTT. The chain employs TRBV20-1 and TRBJ2-3; D tentatively fits TRBD1 or TRBD2 (5 bases each). This CDR3 spans 13 amino acids. The ends were cut back, 6 bases at V and 8 bases at J, with 18 bases in the middle. Per the germline V gene, CDR1 is DFQATT and CDR2 is SNEGSKA (reference sequence).